This TCR beta chain was recorded in a study of shared clonotypes between healthy human individuals. The overall study: Each donor had three CD4 naive, three CD4 memory, two CD8 naive and one CD8 memory plate. Study-wide results and limits: Naive CD4 clonotypes overlapped across several donors at roughly 5.1%.

The table came from immunoSEQ multiplex PCR; TCRdb's copy has only in-frame clones and leaves some out. Counted here are around 2,000,000 clones, 85% to 95% occurring once; the ten biggest clones make up approximately 1.2%. A remark on this clone: Its target is unknown.

CDR1 and CDR2 (germline): MNHEY, SMNVEV (reference sequence). The CDR3 is 18 amino acids. The V and J ends lost 0 bases and 5 bases, in that order; junction bases with no gene match: 13. CD45RO-negative cells were positively selected for CCR7, leaving out terminally differentiated effector memory CD45RA+ cells. Donation came from healthy HIV-negative adults that had no recent acute infections or vaccinations. Every donor was a Caucasian adult from Nashville, Tennessee. The chain employs TRBV27 and TRBJ2-7; 10 nucleotides match TRBD2. The TCR comes from a man aged 18 to 29 in good health. The sequenced sample consisted of naive CD8+ T cells sorted from blood. Here the CDR3 reads CASSLSPPWVAGGDEQYF. The CDR3 DNA is TGTGCCAGCAGTTTATCCCCGCCGTGGGTAGCGGGGGGCGACGAGCAGTACTTC.